This T cell receptor beta chain was found in a study of cytomegalovirus exposure and HLA in healthy donors. Whole-study context: Among the roughly 380 donors who were genotyped, about 84% fell in the genetic ancestry cluster that is associated with self-reported Caucasian donors. Findings of the study overall: The study carried out a later analysis of TCR beta sequences. It associated around 17,000 of them with specific HLA alleles at a false discovery rate of 0.05. The study put 150 or so TCR beta chains on its list as cytomegalovirus-associated. A prior analysis recorded that most TCR beta V segments were productive about 87% or about 30% of the time.

It was with 60 Vbeta and 13 Jbeta primers that the PCR ran. Assay used: immunoSEQ multiplex PCR; TCRdb lists only in-frame clones, some missing. The table lists approximately 150,000 clones, roughly 81% of them singletons, with around 13% in the top ten. Regarding this clone: Its antigen remains unknown.

Trimming at V came to 0 bases and at J to 7 bases, leaving 9 bases not matched to a gene. In germline, CDR1 is LGHNA, CDR2 YSLEER. This CDR3 comprises 16 residues. This receptor was taken from a woman between 45 and 60 years old in good health and CMV-seronegative. The sequencing input was PBMCs. V is TRBV4-3 and J is TRBJ2-7; 10 bases line up with TRBD2. CDR3 coding DNA: TGCGCCAGCAGCCAAGATACGGCTAGCGGGAGAGGAGAGCAGTACTTC. Its translation is CASSQDTASGRGEQYF.